This entry lists 25 T cell receptor beta chains sequenced from one sample in a study of CD8+ T cells in alopecia areata. Extraction of RNA preceded its reverse transcription into cDNA, which served as the sequencing template. TCRdb's copy holds only in-frame clones and misses some; the assay was immunoSEQ multiplex PCR. The sample has around 100,000 clones, roughly 50% seen once. Sequenced material: CD4+ T cells sorted from blood. The receptors derive from a human donor in good health.

This clone was detected only once. CDR3 bases: TGCGCCAGCAGCTTTACAGGGGCGTTGAACACTGAAGCTTTCTTT. It translates to CASSFTGALNTEAFF. This chain connects TRBV5-1 to TRBJ1-1, with TRBD1 matching over 7 bases. The J segment lost 0 bases and the V segment lost 2 bases, leaving 4 bases of the junction unmatched. Germline V gene lookup returns CDR1 SGHRS and CDR2 YFSETQ. The CDR3 totals 15 residues.

The V and J genes are TRBV15 and TRBJ2-3; D gene uncertain. Trimming removed 1 base from V and 6 bases from J, with 8 bases in between. Germline CDR1 LNHNV, CDR2 YYDKDF (reference sequence). The CDR3 sequence is 13 residues long. The CDR3 region has the DNA TGTGCCACCAGCAGAGTGGTCCAGGATACGCAGTATTTT. Encoded protein: CATSRVVQDTQYF.

The chain is built from TRBV18 and TRBJ2-7; maybe TRBD2 (6 bases). Germline V gives CDR1 KGHSH, CDR2 LQKENI. This CDR3 has 12 amino acids. V dropped 2 bases and J dropped 7 bases, with 9 bases sitting between them. The CDR3: CASSPGGWEQYF. CDR3 nucleotides: TGTGCCAGCTCACCAGGAGGGTGGGAGCAGTACTTC. Filled out from reference TRBV18 and TRBJ2-7, the complete variable domain reads NAGVMQNPRHLVRRRGQEARLRCSPMKGHSHVYWYRQLPEEGLKFMVYLQKENIIDESGMPKERFSAEFPKEGPSILRIQQVVRGDSAAYFCASSPGGWEQYFGPGTRLTVT.

This clone has only a few counts. CDR3 coding DNA: TGTGCCAGCAGCGTAGGGGGACAGGGACGCACTGAAGCTTTCTTT. Translation: CASSVGGQGRTEAFF. The chain joins TRBV9 to TRBJ1-1, with TRBD1 identical over 9 bases. The junction had 4 bases not matched to a gene; V was cut back by 0 bases and J by 4 bases. The CDR3 totals 15 residues. Germline lookup yields CDR1 SGDLS and CDR2 YYNGEE.

This rearrangement joins TRBV2 to TRBJ1-2; possibly TRBD1 for D (5 bases). V lost 6 bases, J lost 4 bases, and 9 bases lay in between. This CDR3 contains 12 residues. Germline CDR1 reads SNHLY; CDR2 reads FYNNEI. The CDR3 region is CASSRQSYGYTF. CDR3 nucleotides: TGTGCCAGCAGCAGACAGAGCTATGGCTACACCTTC. The whole variable domain, remainder taken from reference TRBV2 and TRBJ1-2, is EPEVTQTPSHQVTQMGQEVILRCVPISNHLYFYWYRQILGQKVEFLVSFYNNEISEKSEIFDDQFSVERPDGSNFTLKIRSTKLEDSAMYFCASSRQSYGYTFGSGTRLTVV.

The genes are TRBV7-2 and TRBJ1-2; 7 nucleotides line up with TRBD1. After removal of 5 bases from V and 4 bases from J, the junction contained 7 bases not matched to a gene. Germline CDR1 is SGHTA and CDR2 is FQGNSA. This CDR3 is 14 amino acids long. CDR3 in amino acids: CASSPRQGSYGYTF. CDR3 nucleotides: TGTGCCAGCAGCCCAAGACAGGGAAGCTATGGCTACACCTTC.

The chain recombines TRBV29-1 with TRBJ2-7, with D possibly called TRBD1 or TRBD2 (5 bases each). V was cut by 1 base and J by 5 bases, with 9 bases left in between. Germline V gene lookup returns CDR1 SQVTM and CDR2 ANQGSEA. The CDR3 has 12 residues. The CDR3: CSVEAGADEQYF. The CDR3 bases are TGCAGCGTTGAAGCCGGGGCGGACGAGCAGTACTTC.

The sample holds a few counts of this clone. DNA for the CDR3: TGTGCCAGCAGCCAGGGACAATTTCCCTCCTACGAGCAGTACTTC. Encoded protein: CASSQGQFPSYEQYF. The chain couples TRBV14 to TRBJ2-7; the D gene is possibly TRBD1 (6 bases). Germline lookup yields CDR1 SGHDN and CDR2 FVKESK. V lost 3 bases and J 0 bases, leaving 12 bases between the germline ends. CDR3 length: 15 residues.

This clone was picked up a small number of times. The chain links TRBV6-6 to TRBJ1-2; 7 bases map to TRBD1. Unmatched junction bases numbered 7, after V lost 6 bases and J lost 6 bases. Germline lookup yields CDR1 MNHNY and CDR2 SVGAGI (reference sequence). The CDR3 runs to 13 residues. CDR3: CASRRQGRDGYTF. The DNA of the CDR3 is TGTGCCAGCAGAAGACAGGGTAGAGATGGCTACACCTTC.

The chain links TRBV4-3 to TRBJ2-1; the match to TRBD1 covers 9 bases. CDR1 and CDR2 (germline): LGHNA, YSLEER. Losses at the gene ends were 0 bases for V and 0 bases for J; bases not matched to a gene: 6. The CDR3 has 18 amino acids. Here the CDR3 reads CASSQDRTGASSYNEQFF. The CDR3 DNA follows: TGCGCCAGCAGCCAAGATAGGACAGGGGCTAGCTCCTACAATGAGCAGTTCTTC.

This clone has just a few counts. V usage is TRBV4-2 and J usage is TRBJ2-3, with 9 bases matching TRBD2. Germline CDR1 is LGHNA and CDR2 is YNFKEQ. This CDR3 has 15 residues. The junction had 4 bases not matched to a gene; V was cut back by 1 base and J by 5 bases. The CDR3 loop reads CASSQGLAEGDTQYF. As DNA, the CDR3 is TGTGCCAGCAGCCAAGGACTAGCGGAGGGAGATACGCAGTATTTT.

This sequence joins TRBV11-2 and TRBJ2-6, with a tentative D call TRBD1 (6 bases). Trimming took off 4 bases at V and 2 bases at J, with 9 bases between the two ends. The CDR3 length is 15 residues. Germline V gene data show CDR1 as SGHAT and CDR2 as FQNNGV. This CDR3 is CASSSPGAGANVLTF. The CDR3 DNA is TGTGCCAGCAGCTCCCCAGGGGCTGGGGCCAACGTCCTGACTTTC.

Worth noting for this clone: The same CDR3 arises from other DNA sequences in this sample as well. V gene TRBV2 combines with J gene TRBJ2-7; weak D call: TRBD1 (5 bases). Trimming shortened V by 2 bases and J by 1 base, and 9 bases separated the two germline ends. The CDR3 consists of 14 residues. Germline loops: CDR1 SNHLY, CDR2 FYNNEI. The CDR3 here is CASSEQGESYEQYF. The DNA for the CDR3 is TGTGCCAGCAGTGAACAGGGTGAATCCTACGAGCAGTACTTC.

This chain uses TRBV10-3 with TRBJ2-1; 12 bases are a match to TRBD2. This CDR3 spans 14 amino acids. V lost 0 bases, J lost 11 bases, and 2 bases stayed unmatched. Per the germline V gene, CDR1 is ENHRY and CDR2 is SYGVKD. The CDR3 nucleotides read TGTGCCATCAGTGAGTCGACTAGCGGGGGAAAGCAGTTCTTC. Its translation: CAISESTSGGKQFF.

The V call is TRBV4-1, the J call TRBJ1-6; D remains ambiguous. CDR1 and CDR2 from the germline V gene are MGHRA and YSYEKL. V dropped 2 bases and J dropped 9 bases, with 11 bases sitting between them. This CDR3 is 14 amino acids long. CDR3 amino acids: CASSQPRQASPLHF. CDR3 sequence (DNA): TGCGCCAGCAGCCAACCACGACAAGCTTCACCCCTCCACTTT.

V and J are TRBV5-1 and TRBJ2-5; 7 nucleotides match TRBD1. This CDR3 spans 14 amino acids. Germline CDR1 reads SGHRS; CDR2 reads YFSETQ. Unmatched junction bases numbered 5, after V lost 4 bases and J lost 2 bases. CDR3 protein: CASSTPRGQETQYF. The CDR3 DNA is TGCGCCAGCAGCACCCCCAGGGGGCAAGAGACCCAGTACTTC.

The chain uses TRBV30 and TRBJ2-7; 12 bases align to TRBD1. After removal of 2 bases from V and 7 bases from J, the junction contained 9 bases not matched to a gene. CDR3 size: 15 residues. Germline CDR1 and CDR2: GTSNPN and SVGIG (reference sequence). CDR3 sequence reads: CAWSRAGTGGKEQYF. Written as DNA, the CDR3 is TGTGCCTGGAGTAGAGCCGGGACAGGGGGCAAAGAGCAGTACTTC. Looking up the rest from reference TRBV30 and TRBJ2-7 gives the full variable domain: SQTIHQWPATLVQPVGSPLSLECTVEGTSNPNLYWYRQAAGRGLQLLFYSVGIGQISSEVPQNLSASRPQDRQFILSSKKLLLSDSGFYLCAWSRAGTGGKEQYFGPGTRLTVT.

The chain links TRBV4-3 to TRBJ2-2, with 11 bases aligning to TRBD2. V was clipped by 0 bases and J by 0 bases; unmatched bases: 6. Germline assignment: CDR1 LGHNA and CDR2 YSLEER. This CDR3 has 19 residues. CDR3 nucleotide sequence: TGCGCCAGCAGCCAAGATCAGGCTAGCGGGGGGCCGAACACCGGGGAGCTGTTTTTT. As protein: CASSQDQASGGPNTGELFF.

The rearrangement joins TRBV7-9 to TRBJ1-4; the match to TRBD1 covers 7 bases. The CDR3 has 14 amino acids. Germline CDR1 is SEHNR and CDR2 is FQNEAQ (reference sequence). Germline trimming cut 6 bases from V and 1 base from J; bases unmatched to any gene: 2. CDR3 region: CASRRQGTNEKLFF. The CDR3 coding sequence is TGTGCCAGCAGACGACAGGGAACTAATGAAAAACTGTTTTTT.

In this sample, this clone turned up once. Written as DNA, the CDR3 is TGTGCCTGGAGCGGTTACAGGGGGAACTATGGCTACACCTTC. Its translation: CAWSGYRGNYGYTF. V gene TRBV30 combines with J gene TRBJ1-2; 8 positions agree with TRBD1. The CDR3 length is 14 residues. Trimming took 3 bases from V and 2 from J; bases not matched to a gene: 5. Germline V CDR1 and CDR2: GTSNPN, SVGIG (reference sequence).

The rearrangement uses TRBV30 and TRBJ2-7; the match to TRBD2 covers 15 bases. This CDR3 has 15 amino acids. Germline-derived CDR1 and CDR2 are GTSNPN and SVGIG (reference sequence). V lost 1 base and J lost 4; bases outside the gene matches: 2. In DNA form, the CDR3 reads TGTGCCTGGAGTGGGACTAGCGGGGGGGCTTACGAGCAGTACTTC. This sequence encodes CAWSGTSGGAYEQYF.

This chain connects TRBV7-8 to TRBJ2-7; 7 nucleotides match TRBD1. The trim removed 5 bases at V and 0 bases at J, leaving 10 bases unmatched. This CDR3 region has 16 residues. Per germline, CDR1 SGHVS and CDR2 FQNEAQ. CDR3 residues: CASSRTPGQSSYEQYF. CDR3 DNA: TGTGCCAGCAGCCGGACCCCGGGACAGAGCTCCTACGAGCAGTACTTC.

This clone has only a few counts. This rearrangement joins TRBV25-1 to TRBJ2-5, with D perhaps given as TRBD1 or TRBD2 (5 bases each). The V end was cut by 6 bases, the J end by 1 base, with 9 bases between. The CDR3 covers 13 residues. CDR1 MGHDK and CDR2 SYGVNS come from the germline V gene. For the CDR3, the DNA is TGTGCCAGCAGGGGGGTGCCCCAAGAGACCCAGTACTTC. It is translated as CASRGVPQETQYF.

This clone was detected a few times. The chain uses TRBV25-1 and TRBJ1-6; D uncertain. The CDR3 length is 14 residues. Trimming cost V 6 bases and J 0 bases, with 6 bases left between them. Germline CDR1 reads MGHDK; CDR2 reads SYGVNS. The CDR3 loop is CASRASSYNSPLHF. CDR3 DNA: TGTGCCAGCAGGGCGTCCTCCTATAATTCACCCCTCCACTTT.

Worth noting for this clone: A junction end diverges from the germline sequence, so it may reflect a read error. The J gene is TRBJ2-4, the V gene TRBV4-1; the D call may be TRBD1 or TRBD2 (5 bases each). This CDR3 spans 17 amino acids. Germline CDR1 is MGHRA and CDR2 is YSYEKL. The CDR3 DNA follows: TGCGCCAGCAGCCAAGATCCGGCCGGGGCGGCCAAAAACACTCAGTACTTC. Translated: CASSQDPAGAAKNTQYF.